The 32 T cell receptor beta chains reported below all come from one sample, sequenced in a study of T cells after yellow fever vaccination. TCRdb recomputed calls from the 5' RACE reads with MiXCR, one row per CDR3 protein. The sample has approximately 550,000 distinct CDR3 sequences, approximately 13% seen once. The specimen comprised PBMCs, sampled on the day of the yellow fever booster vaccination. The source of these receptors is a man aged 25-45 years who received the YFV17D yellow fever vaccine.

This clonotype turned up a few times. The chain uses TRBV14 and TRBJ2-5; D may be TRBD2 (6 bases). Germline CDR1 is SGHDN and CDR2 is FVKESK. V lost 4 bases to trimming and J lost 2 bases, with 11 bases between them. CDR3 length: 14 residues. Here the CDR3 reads CASSRRDFQETQYF. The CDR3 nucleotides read TGTGCCAGCAGCCGCCGGGACTTTCAAGAGACCCAGTACTTC.

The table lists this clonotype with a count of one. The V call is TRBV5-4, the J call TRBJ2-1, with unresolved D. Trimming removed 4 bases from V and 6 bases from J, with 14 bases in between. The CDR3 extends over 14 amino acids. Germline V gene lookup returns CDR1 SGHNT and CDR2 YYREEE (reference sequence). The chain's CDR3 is CASSAMTERNEQFF. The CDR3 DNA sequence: TGTGCCAGCAGCGCAATGACGGAACGCAATGAGCAGTTCTTC. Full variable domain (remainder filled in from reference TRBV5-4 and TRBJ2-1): ETGVTQSPTHLIKTRGQQVTLRCSSQSGHNTVSWYQQALGQGPQFIFQYYREEENGRGNFPPRFSGLQFPNYSSELNVNALELDDSALYLCASSAMTERNEQFFGPGTRLTVL.

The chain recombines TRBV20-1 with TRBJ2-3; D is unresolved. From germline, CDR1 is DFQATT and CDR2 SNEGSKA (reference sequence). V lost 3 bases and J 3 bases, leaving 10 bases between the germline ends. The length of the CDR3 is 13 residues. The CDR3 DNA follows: TGCAGTGCTAGGGGTGAATCAACAGATACGCAGTATTTT. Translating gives CSARGESTDTQYF.

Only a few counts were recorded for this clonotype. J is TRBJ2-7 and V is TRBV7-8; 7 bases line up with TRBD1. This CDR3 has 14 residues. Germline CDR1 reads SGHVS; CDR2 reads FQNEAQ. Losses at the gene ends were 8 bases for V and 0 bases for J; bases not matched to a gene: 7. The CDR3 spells CASGTGQSSYEQYF. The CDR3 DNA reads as TGTGCCAGCGGAACGGGACAGAGCTCCTACGAGCAGTACTTC.

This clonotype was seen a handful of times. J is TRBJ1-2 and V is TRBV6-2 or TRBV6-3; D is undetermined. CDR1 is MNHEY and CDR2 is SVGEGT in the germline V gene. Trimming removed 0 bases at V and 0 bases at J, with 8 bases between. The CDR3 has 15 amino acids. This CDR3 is CASSYSVEANYGYTF. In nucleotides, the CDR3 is TGTGCCAGCAGTTACTCCGTGGAAGCTAACTATGGCTACACCTTC.

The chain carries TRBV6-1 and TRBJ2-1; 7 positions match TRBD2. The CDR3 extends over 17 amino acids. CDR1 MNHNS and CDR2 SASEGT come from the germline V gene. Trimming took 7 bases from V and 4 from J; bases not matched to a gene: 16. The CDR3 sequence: CASTLTYAGTTYNEQFF. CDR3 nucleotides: TGTGCCAGCACCCTCACTTACGCCGGGACTACTTACAATGAGCAGTTCTTC.

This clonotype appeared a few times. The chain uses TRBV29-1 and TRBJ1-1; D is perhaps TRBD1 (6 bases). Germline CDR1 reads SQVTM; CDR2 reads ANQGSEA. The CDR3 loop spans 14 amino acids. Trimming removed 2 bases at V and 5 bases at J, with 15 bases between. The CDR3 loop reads CSVEFRDMGTEAFF. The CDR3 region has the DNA TGCAGCGTTGAATTCAGGGACATGGGGACTGAAGCTTTCTTT. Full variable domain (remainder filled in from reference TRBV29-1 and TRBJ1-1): SAVISQKPSRDICQRGTSLTIQCQVDSQVTMMFWYRQQPGQSLTLIATANQGSEATYESGFVIDKFPISRPNLTFSTLTVSNMSPEDSSIYLCSVEFRDMGTEAFFGQGTRLTVV.

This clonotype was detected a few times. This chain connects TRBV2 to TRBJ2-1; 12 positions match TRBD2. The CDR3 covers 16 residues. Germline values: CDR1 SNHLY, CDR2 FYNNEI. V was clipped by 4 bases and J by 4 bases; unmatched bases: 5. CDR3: CASSATGTSGYNEQFF. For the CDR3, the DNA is TGTGCCAGCAGTGCTACCGGGACTAGCGGGTACAATGAGCAGTTCTTC.

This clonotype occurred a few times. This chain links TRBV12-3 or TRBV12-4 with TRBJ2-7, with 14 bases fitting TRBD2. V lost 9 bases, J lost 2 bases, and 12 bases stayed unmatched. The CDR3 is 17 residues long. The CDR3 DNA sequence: TGTGCCAGTGAAAGGGGGACTAGCGGGAGAGCTACCTACGAGCAGTACTTC. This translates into CASERGTSGRATYEQYF.

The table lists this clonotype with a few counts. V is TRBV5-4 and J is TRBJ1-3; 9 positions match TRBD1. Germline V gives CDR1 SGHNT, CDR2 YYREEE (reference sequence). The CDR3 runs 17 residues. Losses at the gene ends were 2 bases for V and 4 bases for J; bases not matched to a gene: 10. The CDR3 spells CASSFTLTGGQGNTIYF. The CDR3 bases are TGTGCCAGCAGCTTCACCCTTACAGGGGGCCAAGGAAACACCATATATTTT. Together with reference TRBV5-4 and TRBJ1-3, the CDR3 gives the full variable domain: ETGVTQSPTHLIKTRGQQVTLRCSSQSGHNTVSWYQQALGQGPQFIFQYYREEENGRGNFPPRFSGLQFPNYSSELNVNALELDDSALYLCASSFTLTGGQGNTIYFGEGSWLTVV.

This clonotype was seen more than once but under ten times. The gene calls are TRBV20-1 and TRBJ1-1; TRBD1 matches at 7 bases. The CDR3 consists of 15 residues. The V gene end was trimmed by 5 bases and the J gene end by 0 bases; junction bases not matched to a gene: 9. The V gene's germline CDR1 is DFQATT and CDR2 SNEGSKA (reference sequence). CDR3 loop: CSAGPGTEMNTEAFF. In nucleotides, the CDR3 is TGCAGTGCTGGCCCCGGGACAGAGATGAACACTGAAGCTTTCTTT.

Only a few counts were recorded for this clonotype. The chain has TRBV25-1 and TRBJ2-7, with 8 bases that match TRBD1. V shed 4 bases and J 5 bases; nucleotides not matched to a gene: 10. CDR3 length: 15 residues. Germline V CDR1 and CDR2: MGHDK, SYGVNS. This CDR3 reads CASSGSDRVDNEQYF. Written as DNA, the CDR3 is TGTGCCAGCAGTGGCTCGGACAGGGTCGACAACGAGCAGTACTTC.

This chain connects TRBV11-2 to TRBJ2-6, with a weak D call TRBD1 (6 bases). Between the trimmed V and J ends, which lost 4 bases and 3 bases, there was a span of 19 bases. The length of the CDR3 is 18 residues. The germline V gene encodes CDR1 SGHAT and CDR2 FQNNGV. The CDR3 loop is CASSSHIPQGLGANVLTF. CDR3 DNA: TGTGCCAGCAGCTCACATATACCTCAGGGGCTTGGGGCCAACGTCCTGACTTTC. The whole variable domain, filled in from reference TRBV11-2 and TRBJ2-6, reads EAGVAQSPRYKIIEKRQSVAFWCNPISGHATLYWYQQILGQGPKLLIQFQNNGVVDDSQLPKDRFSAERLKGVDSTLKIQPAKLEDSAVYLCASSSHIPQGLGANVLTFGAGSRLTVL.

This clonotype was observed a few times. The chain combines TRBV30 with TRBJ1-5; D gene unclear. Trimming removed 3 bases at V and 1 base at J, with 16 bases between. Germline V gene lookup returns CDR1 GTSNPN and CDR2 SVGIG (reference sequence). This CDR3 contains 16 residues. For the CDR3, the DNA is TGTGCCTGGAGCGAAAACCTAGTCCCAAGCAATCAGCCCCAGCATTTT. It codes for CAWSENLVPSNQPQHF.

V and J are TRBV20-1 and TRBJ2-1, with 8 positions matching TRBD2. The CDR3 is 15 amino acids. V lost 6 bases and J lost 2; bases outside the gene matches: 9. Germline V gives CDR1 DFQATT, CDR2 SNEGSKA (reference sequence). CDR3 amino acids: CSAPADGRAYNEQFF. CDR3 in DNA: TGCAGTGCCCCGGCAGACGGGAGGGCCTACAATGAGCAGTTCTTC.

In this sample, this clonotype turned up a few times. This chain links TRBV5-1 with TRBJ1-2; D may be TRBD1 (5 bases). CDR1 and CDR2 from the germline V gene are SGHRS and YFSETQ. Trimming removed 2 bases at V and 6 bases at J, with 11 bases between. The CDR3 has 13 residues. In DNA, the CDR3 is TGCGCCAGCAGCTTAGGACATAGAGATGGCTACACCTTC. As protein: CASSLGHRDGYTF.

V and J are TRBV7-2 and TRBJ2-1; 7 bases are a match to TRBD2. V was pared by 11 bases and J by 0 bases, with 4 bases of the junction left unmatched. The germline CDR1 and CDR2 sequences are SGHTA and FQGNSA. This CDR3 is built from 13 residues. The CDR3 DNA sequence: TGTGCCGGCGGGACTAACTCCTACAATGAGCAGTTCTTC. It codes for CAGGTNSYNEQFF.

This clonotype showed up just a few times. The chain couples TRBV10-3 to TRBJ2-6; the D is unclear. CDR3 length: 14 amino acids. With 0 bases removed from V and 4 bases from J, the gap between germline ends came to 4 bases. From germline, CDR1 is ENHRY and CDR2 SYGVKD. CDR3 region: CAISESSGANVLTF. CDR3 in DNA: TGTGCCATCAGTGAGTCTTCGGGGGCCAACGTCCTGACTTTC.

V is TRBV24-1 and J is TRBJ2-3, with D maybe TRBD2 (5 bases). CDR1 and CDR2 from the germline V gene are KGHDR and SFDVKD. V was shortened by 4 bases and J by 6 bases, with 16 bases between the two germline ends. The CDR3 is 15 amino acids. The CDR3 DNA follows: TGTGCCACCAGTGAAGCTCCGGGATCCCACGATACGCAGTATTTT. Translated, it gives CATSEAPGSHDTQYF.

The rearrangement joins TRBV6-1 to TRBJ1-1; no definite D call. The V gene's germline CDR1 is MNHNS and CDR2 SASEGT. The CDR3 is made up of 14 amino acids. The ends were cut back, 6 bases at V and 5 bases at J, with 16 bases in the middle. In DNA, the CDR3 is TGTGCCAGCAGCCGCGAGGGAAGGTGGACTGAAGCTTTCTTT. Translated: CASSREGRWTEAFF.

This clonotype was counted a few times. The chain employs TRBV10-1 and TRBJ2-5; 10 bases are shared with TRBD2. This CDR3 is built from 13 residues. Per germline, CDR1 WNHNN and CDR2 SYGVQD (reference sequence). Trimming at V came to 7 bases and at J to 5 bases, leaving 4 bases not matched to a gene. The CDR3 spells CASNPSGSETQYF. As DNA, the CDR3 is TGCGCCAGCAATCCTAGCGGGAGTGAGACCCAGTACTTC.

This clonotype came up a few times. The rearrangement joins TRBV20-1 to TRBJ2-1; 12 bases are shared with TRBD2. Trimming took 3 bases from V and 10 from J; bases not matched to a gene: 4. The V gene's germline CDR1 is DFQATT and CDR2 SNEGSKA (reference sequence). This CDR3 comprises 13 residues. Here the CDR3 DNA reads TGCAGTGCTAGCCTAGCGGGAGGGCGAGAGCAGTTCTTC. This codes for CSASLAGGREQFF.

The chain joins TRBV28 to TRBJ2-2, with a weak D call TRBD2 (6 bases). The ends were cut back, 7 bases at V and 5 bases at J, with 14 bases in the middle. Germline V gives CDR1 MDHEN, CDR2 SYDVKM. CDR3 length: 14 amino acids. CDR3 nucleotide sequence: TGTGCCAGCACCGGGACTCCAGGGACCGGGGAGCTGTTTTTT. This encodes CASTGTPGTGELFF.

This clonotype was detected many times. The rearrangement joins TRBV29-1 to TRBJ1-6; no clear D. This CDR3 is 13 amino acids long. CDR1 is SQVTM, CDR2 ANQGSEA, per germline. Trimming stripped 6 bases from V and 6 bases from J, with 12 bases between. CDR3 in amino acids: CSVARTVNSPLHF. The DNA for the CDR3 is TGCAGCGTCGCTAGGACCGTTAATTCACCCCTCCACTTT.

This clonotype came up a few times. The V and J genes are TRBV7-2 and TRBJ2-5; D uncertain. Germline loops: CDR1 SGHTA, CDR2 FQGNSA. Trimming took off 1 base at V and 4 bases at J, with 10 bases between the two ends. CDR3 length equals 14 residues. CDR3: CASSLERFRETQYF. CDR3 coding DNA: TGTGCCAGCAGCTTAGAGAGGTTCCGAGAGACCCAGTACTTC.

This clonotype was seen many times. For the CDR3, the DNA is TGTGCCAGCAGTTTATACCCGGAGGGGGGCAATGAGCAGTTCTTC. Its protein is CASSLYPEGGNEQFF. V gene TRBV27 combines with J gene TRBJ2-1; D could derive from TRBD1 or TRBD2 (6 bases each). CDR1 MNHEY and CDR2 SMNVEV come from the germline V gene (reference sequence). V shed 1 base and J shed 6 bases, with 13 bases lying between them. The CDR3 totals 15 residues.

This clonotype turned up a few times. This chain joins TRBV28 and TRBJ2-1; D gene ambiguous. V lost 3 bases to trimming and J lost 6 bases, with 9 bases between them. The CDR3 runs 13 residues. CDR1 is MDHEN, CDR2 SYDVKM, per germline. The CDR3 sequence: CASSLPSSNEQFF. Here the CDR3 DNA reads TGTGCCAGCAGTTTGCCCAGCTCCAATGAGCAGTTCTTC.

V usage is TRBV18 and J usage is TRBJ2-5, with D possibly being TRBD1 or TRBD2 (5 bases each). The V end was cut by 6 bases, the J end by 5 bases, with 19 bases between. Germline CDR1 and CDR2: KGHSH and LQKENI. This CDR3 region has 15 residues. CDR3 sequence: CASSPIVGARETQYF. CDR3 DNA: TGTGCCAGCTCTCCAATAGTCGGGGCGCGGGAGACCCAGTACTTC.

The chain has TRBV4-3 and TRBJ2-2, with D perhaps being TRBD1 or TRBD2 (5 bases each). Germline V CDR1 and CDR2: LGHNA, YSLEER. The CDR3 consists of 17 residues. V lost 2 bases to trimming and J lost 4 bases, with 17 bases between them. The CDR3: CASSQHRDAKPTGELFF. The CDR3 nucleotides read TGCGCCAGCAGCCAACACCGGGACGCAAAACCCACCGGGGAGCTGTTTTTT.

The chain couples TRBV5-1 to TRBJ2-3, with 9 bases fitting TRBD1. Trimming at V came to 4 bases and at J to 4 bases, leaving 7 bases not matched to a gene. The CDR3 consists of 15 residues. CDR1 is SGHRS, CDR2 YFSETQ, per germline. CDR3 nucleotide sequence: TGCGCCAGCAGCGCCCGACAGGGGGTAGCAGATACGCAGTATTTT. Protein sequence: CASSARQGVADTQYF.

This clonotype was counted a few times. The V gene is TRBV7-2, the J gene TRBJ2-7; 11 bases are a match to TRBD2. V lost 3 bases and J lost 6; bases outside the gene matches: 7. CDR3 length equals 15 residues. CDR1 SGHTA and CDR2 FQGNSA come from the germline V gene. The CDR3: CASSLLLAGAGEQYF. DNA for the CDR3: TGTGCCAGCAGCTTGTTACTAGCGGGAGCGGGCGAGCAGTACTTC.

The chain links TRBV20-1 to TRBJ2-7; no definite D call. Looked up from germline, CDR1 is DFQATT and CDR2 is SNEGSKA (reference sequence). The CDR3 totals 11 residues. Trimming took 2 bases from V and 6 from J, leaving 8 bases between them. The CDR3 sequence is CSARFPLEQYF. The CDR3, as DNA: TGCAGTGCTAGATTTCCCCTCGAGCAGTACTTC.